Listed below are T cell receptor beta chains from one sample, sequenced in a study of T cells in tumors and immune-related adverse events. Here immunoSEQ multiplex PCR was the method, and the copy in TCRdb shows in-frame clones only, minus some. Altogether about 10,000 clones are present, roughly 90% being singletons, with the ten largest covering roughly 1.5%. The specimen comprised lymph node tissue, sampled from a patient treated with anti-PD-1 therapy. These receptors all come from a female donor with metastatic renal cell carcinoma. Both conserved end residues are part of each CDR3. D genes are given only for firm matches. Clone size, where shown, is once, few, many, or a class for clones that have expanded.

DNA,CDR3,D,V,size,J
TGTGCCCCGGGTGGAGGGGAGTGTGAAAAACTGTTTTTT,CAPGGGECEKLFF,NA,TRBV19,NA,TRBJ1-4
TGTGCCAGCAGCAGACAGGTCTACCCCTCCTACGAGCAGTACTTC,CASSRQVYPSYEQYF,NA,TRBV6-1,NA,TRBJ2-7
TGTGCCAGCGGGGCGTGGCGCACTGAAGCTTTCTTT,CASGAWRTEAFF,NA,TRBV2,NA,TRBJ1-1
TGTGCCAGCAGCCTCTCCAGGGGGAATGAGCAGTTCTTC,CASSLSRGNEQFF,TRBD1,TRBV6-5,NA,TRBJ2-1
TGCGCCAGCAGCTTGGTCTCTAGCGGGGGCACAGATACGCAGTATTTT,CASSLVSSGGTDTQYF,TRBD2,TRBV5-1,NA,TRBJ2-3
TGTGCCAGCAGCTCCTCAGTGCGGCGGGCCCGTTCCTACGAGCAGTACTTC,CASSSSVRRARSYEQYF,NA,TRBV5-6,NA,TRBJ2-7
TGCGCCAGCAGCCAAGATCCGGGCGCGCGTGAGCAGTACTTC,CASSQDPGAREQYF,NA,TRBV4-3,NA,TRBJ2-7
TGTGCCAGCAGTTACTATGGGACAGTCACTGAAGCTTTCTTT,CASSYYGTVTEAFF,TRBD1,TRBV6-5,once,TRBJ1-1
TGCAGCGCCTGCGGGGGCCACCTTACCTACAATGAGCAGTTCTTC,CSACGGHLTYNEQFF,NA,TRBV29-1,NA,TRBJ2-1
TGTGCCAGCAGCCGAGAAGCAACGAACACTGAAGCTTTCTTT,CASSREATNTEAFF,NA,TRBV4-2,few,TRBJ1-1
TGTGCCATCAGTGGAAGACTAGCGTCGAACACCGGGGAGCTGTTTTTT,CAISGRLASNTGELFF,TRBD2,TRBV10-3,NA,TRBJ2-2
TGTGCCAGCAGCGGGATCCGGGACCCCTATGGCTACACCTTC,CASSGIRDPYGYTF,NA,TRBV5-8,NA,TRBJ1-2
TGTGCCAGTAGTAACCAGGGACTAGCGGGTGAGCAGTTCTTC,CASSNQGLAGEQFF,TRBD2,TRBV19,NA,TRBJ2-1
TGTGCCAGCTCACCCAAGCGGTCGACAGGGATCACCTACGAGCAGTACTTC,CASSPKRSTGITYEQYF,TRBD1,TRBV18,NA,TRBJ2-7
TGCGCCAGCACCATTAGCGGGAGGAGACAAGAGACCCAGTACTTC,CASTISGRRQETQYF,TRBD2,TRBV5-1,NA,TRBJ2-5
TGTGCCAGTAGTATAGCGAGGGATACGCAGTATTTT,CASSIARDTQYF,NA,TRBV19,NA,TRBJ2-3
TGTGCCAGCAGTGAATGGGGGACGGCGAATGAGCAGTTCTTC,CASSEWGTANEQFF,NA,TRBV25-1,NA,TRBJ2-1
TGTGCCAGCTCTCCCACGGGAGGGTTCCGTAACTATGGCTACACCTTC,CASSPTGGFRNYGYTF,NA,TRBV6-4,NA,TRBJ1-2
TGTGCCAGCAGAACAGCCTCGAACACCGGGGAGCTGTTTTTT,CASRTASNTGELFF,NA,TRBV5-4,NA,TRBJ2-2
TGTGCCATCAGAGGGAGTTTCACTGAAGCTTTCTTT,CAIRGSFTEAFF,NA,TRBV10-3,NA,TRBJ1-1
TGCAGCGGAACCGGGACTAGCGGGAGCCACGAGCAGTACTTC,CSGTGTSGSHEQYF,TRBD2,TRBV29-1,NA,TRBJ2-7
TGTGCCAGCAGCTTGGGACTAGCTGAAAATACGCAGTATTTT,CASSLGLAENTQYF,TRBD2,TRBV7-8,NA,TRBJ2-3
TGTGCCAGCAGCGGCTCCGGGGGGGTTGGGGCAGATACGCAGTATTTT,CASSGSGGVGADTQYF,TRBD2,TRBV9,NA,TRBJ2-3